The T cell receptor beta chain described here comes from a study of T cell responses to AZD1222 COVID-19 vaccine. TCRdb keeps only in-frame clones here, not all; method: immunoSEQ multiplex PCR. The data contain about 210,000 clones, 94% of them singletons. The CDR3 runs to 14 residues. The germline V and J ends were trimmed by 2 bases and 2 bases, with 9 bases remaining between them. Germline CDR1 reads SNHLY; CDR2 reads FYNNEI. General observations from the study: In all cases, repertoires were sampled only after the peak T cell response. Variant regions that are unmutated are reportedly the target of nearly half of spike-specific TCRs. Just six people given AZD1222 tested seropositive at baseline.

Regarding this clone: The antigen remains unidentified.

The rearrangement joins TRBV2 to TRBJ1-2; the D is unclear. The TCR originated in an adult who received the MenACWY meningococcal vaccine as a control. The sample here was peripheral blood, taken 28 days after the second dose of the MenACWY control vaccine. DNA of the CDR3: TGTGCCAGCAGTGAAAGGTTCGAGAACTATGGCTACACCTTC. Amino acid sequence: CASSERFENYGYTF.